The clone carrying this T cell receptor beta chain was found a few times. What it recognizes is unknown. The sample belongs to a study of tumor and adjacent non-tumor tissue in lung cancer. Study overall: Patients comprised about a dozen adenocarcinoma, a couple of squamous cell carcinoma and 1 small cell lung cancer. On average, productive TCRbeta reads reached about 4.17 million per sample.

V lost 7 bases, J lost 2 bases, and 4 bases lay in between. Germline CDR1 and CDR2: SQVTM and ANQGSEA. This CDR3 region has 10 residues. Study-level findings and limits: Normal lung showed higher cumulative top 100 clone frequency than tumor.

No cell sorting was done before RNA was extracted from the tissue. Between August and November 2014, newly diagnosed, chemotherapy-naive lung cancer patients underwent thoracic surgery in China. The library came from three nested PCR rounds adapted from ARM-PCR protocols. TCRdb called the multiplex PCR reads again in MiXCR, with one record for every CDR3 protein. The sample holds 200,000 or so distinct CDR3 sequences, 71% seen once. The TCR was taken from a man aged 55 to 70 with non-small cell lung cancer. Sequencing was performed on lung tumor tissue. This rearrangement joins TRBV29-1 to TRBJ2-3; D is unclear. CDR3 region: CSGSTDTQYF. The CDR3 coding sequence is TGCAGCGGTTCCACAGATACGCAGTATTTT.